Included here is one T cell receptor beta chain sequence, with context. This specimen comes from a study of T cell responses to AZD1222 COVID-19 vaccine. Trimming took 5 bases from V and 5 from J, leaving 13 bases between them. The CDR3 extends over 13 amino acids. CDR1 and CDR2 (germline): PRHDT, FYEKMQ (reference sequence). Assay used: immunoSEQ multiplex PCR; TCRdb lists only in-frame clones, some missing. The data show about 110,000 clones, roughly 90% seen once. The sequence derives from an adult in good health. Sequences were derived from peripheral blood, sampled on day 0 of MenACWY control vaccination. The chain carries TRBV13 and TRBJ2-7, with no clear D. This chain's CDR3 is CASSTIQSNEQYF. DNA of the CDR3: TGTGCCAGCAGCACGATACAGAGCAACGAGCAGTACTTC.